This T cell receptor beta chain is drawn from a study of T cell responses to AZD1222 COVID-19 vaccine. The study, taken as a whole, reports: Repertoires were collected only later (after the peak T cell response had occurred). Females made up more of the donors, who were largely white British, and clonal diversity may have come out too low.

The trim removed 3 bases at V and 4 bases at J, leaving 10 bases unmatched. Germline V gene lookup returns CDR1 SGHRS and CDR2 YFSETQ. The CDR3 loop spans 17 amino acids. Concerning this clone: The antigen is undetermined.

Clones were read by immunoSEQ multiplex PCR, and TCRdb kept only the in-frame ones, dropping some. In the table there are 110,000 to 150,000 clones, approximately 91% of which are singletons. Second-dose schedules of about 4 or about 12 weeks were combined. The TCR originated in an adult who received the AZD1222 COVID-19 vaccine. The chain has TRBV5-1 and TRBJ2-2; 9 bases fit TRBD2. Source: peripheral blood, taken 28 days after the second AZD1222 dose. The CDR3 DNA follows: TGCGCCAGCAGCTCAATAGCGGGAGAGGGTTTCACCGGGGAGCTGTTTTTT. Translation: CASSSIAGEGFTGELFF. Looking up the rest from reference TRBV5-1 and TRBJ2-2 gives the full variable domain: KAGVTQTPRYLIKTRGQQVTLSCSPISGHRSVSWYQQTPGQGLQFLFEYFSETQRNKGNFPGRFSGRQFSNSRSEMNVSTLELGDSALYLCASSSIAGEGFTGELFFGEGSRLTVL.